Listed here are 9 T cell receptor beta chains from one sample, sequenced in a study of shared clonotypes between healthy human individuals. Method: immunoSEQ multiplex PCR; TCRdb's copy keeps in-frame clones and lacks some. The table shows about 2.1 million clones, with approximately 92% occurring only once. CD8 cells regarded as naive lacked CD45RO, were positively chosen for CCR7, and omitted terminally differentiated effector memory CD45RA+ cells. The specimen sequenced was naive CD8+ T cells from PBMCs. The receptors stem from a man in his late teens or twenties in good health. Some clones in this sample may be carry-over from other donors' samples.

The genes are TRBV21-1 and TRBJ2-7. TRBV21-1 is reported as a pseudogene. The CDR3 sequence is 13 residues long. The chain's CDR3 is CASGPALSYEQYF. Here the CDR3 DNA reads TGTGCCAGCGGACCGGCACTTTCCTACGAGCAGTACTTC.

This clone was seen once. The rearrangement uses TRBV27 and TRBJ2-1; 11 bases are shared with TRBD2. With V trimmed by 6 bases and J by 9 bases, 7 bases remained unmatched. The CDR3 consists of 14 residues. CDR1 and CDR2 (germline): MNHEY, SMNVEV (reference sequence). CDR3 in amino acids: CASSLAGGFGEQFF. CDR3 DNA: TGTGCCAGCAGCCTAGCGGGAGGATTCGGTGAGCAGTTCTTC.

V gene TRBV4-1 combines with J gene TRBJ2-1; 8 nucleotides agree with TRBD2. The CDR3 consists of 14 residues. The ends lost 5 bases at V and 6 bases at J; junction bases unmatched: 6. CDR1 MGHRA and CDR2 YSYEKL come from the germline V gene. The DNA of the CDR3 is TGCGCCAGCAGCTTGACTAGCGTGGTCAATGAGCAGTTCTTC. Translation gives CASSLTSVVNEQFF.

The chain recombines TRBV4-2 with TRBJ1-4, with 9 bases matching TRBD1. Trimming took 1 base from V and 6 from J; bases not matched to a gene: 12. The CDR3 is 18 amino acids. Germline CDR1 and CDR2: LGHNA and YNFKEQ. CDR3 nucleotides: TGTGCCAGCAGCCAAGTTGTGGACAGGGGTGAAAAGGATGAAAAACTGTTTTTT. The encoded protein is CASSQVVDRGEKDEKLFF.

The V and J genes are TRBV7-9 and TRBJ2-1; TRBD1 aligns across 7 bases. Losses at the gene ends were 4 bases for V and 4 bases for J; bases not matched to a gene: 10. This CDR3 spans 16 amino acids. The germline CDR1 and CDR2 sequences are SEHNR and FQNEAQ (reference sequence). Here the CDR3 DNA reads TGTGCCAGCAGCTCCCTACGTGGGGGACAGTACAATGAGCAGTTCTTC. This encodes CASSSLRGGQYNEQFF.

This chain links TRBV7-9 with TRBJ2-3; 11 nucleotides match TRBD2. CDR3 length equals 16 residues. The V gene end was trimmed by 5 bases and the J gene end by 6 bases; junction bases not matched to a gene: 10. Germline V gene sequence: CDR1 SEHNR, CDR2 FQNEAQ (reference sequence). The CDR3 nucleotides are TGTGCCAGCAGCCTCCGGACTAGCGGGCCCATCGATACGCAGTATTTT. As protein: CASSLRTSGPIDTQYF.

This chain uses TRBV28 with TRBJ2-7; D is ambiguous. There are 14 residues in the CDR3. Germline V gene data show CDR1 as MDHEN and CDR2 as SYDVKM. V was clipped by 5 bases and J by 9 bases, with 20 bases between them. In DNA form, the CDR3 reads TGTGCCAGCAGTCCTATTCATTGGGGAATGGGGCAGTACTTC. It codes for CASSPIHWGMGQYF. The full variable domain, with the rest looked up from reference TRBV28 and TRBJ2-7, is DVKVTQSSRYLVKRTGEKVFLECVQDMDHENMFWYRQDPGLGLRLIYFSYDVKMKEKGDIPEGYSVSREKKERFSLILESASTNQTSMYLCASSPIHWGMGQYFGPGTRLTVT.

The genes are TRBV5-1 and TRBJ2-7; D is perhaps TRBD1 or TRBD2 (5 bases each). From germline, CDR1 is SGHRS and CDR2 YFSETQ. This CDR3 comprises 15 residues. The ends were cut back, 1 base at V and 0 bases at J, with 11 bases in the middle. CDR3 sequence: CASSLLGTVSYEQYF. DNA for the CDR3: TGCGCCAGCAGCTTGTTGGGGACGGTCTCCTACGAGCAGTACTTC.

The CDR3 protein is CASSSRLTGNGYTF. The DNA for the CDR3 is TGTGCCAGCAGCTCACGCCTAACGGGGAATGGCTACACCTTC. This chain links TRBV13 with TRBJ1-2; unclear D gene. Trimming removed 4 bases from V and 6 bases from J, with 15 bases in between. The CDR3 runs 14 residues. Germline loops: CDR1 PRHDT, CDR2 FYEKMQ (reference sequence).